The rows below give T cell receptor beta chains drawn from one sample of a study of T cells in Graves' hyperthyroidism and ophthalmopathy. MiXCR, run by TCRdb on the multiplex PCR reads, gives a single entry per CDR3 protein. Here the sample spans some 270,000 distinct CDR3 sequences, roughly 15% being singletons. The specimen was blood. These receptors originate from a woman aged 25-40 years with Graves' hyperthyroidism that later progressed to Graves' ophthalmopathy. Both conserved end residues are trimmed from each CDR3. The order of the fields is V gene, J gene, CDR3 protein.

TRBV28	TRBJ1-1	ASSFPGLAEAF
TRBV20-1	TRBJ2-3	SARNPGTSGRAGTDTQY
TRBV11-2	TRBJ2-2	ASSPLRSGPTGELF
TRBV29-1	TRBJ2-7	SVEETSGTYEQY
TRBV7-3	TRBJ1-1	ASSQGLVNTEAF
TRBV9	TRBJ2-7	ASEGEGPGEQY
TRBV29-1	TRBJ2-1	SVEGSSGSVEQF
TRBV11-2	TRBJ1-1	ASSLGLFDRGMGTEAF
TRBV28	TRBJ1-2	ASTTLLRPYGYT
TRBV5-8	TRBJ1-2	ASSISGGGTNYGYT
TRBV20-1	TRBJ1-3	SARDGTGATGNTIY
TRBV7-2	TRBJ2-3	ASSLASGISTDTQY
TRBV7-3	TRBJ2-1	ASSPLGGLGDEQF
TRBV6-1	TRBJ2-3	ASRIAGGGTDTQY
TRBV10-3	TRBJ2-6	AVRDSSSGANVLT
TRBV7-8	TRBJ1-3	ASSQDRANGNTIY
TRBV15	TRBJ1-4	ATSPNPLRETTNEKLF
TRBV25-1	TRBJ1-1	ASSEYSLSDGWAEAF
TRBV4-3	TRBJ1-3	ASSLATSGSGNTIY
TRBV2	TRBJ1-1	ASSDIRKSLNTEAF
TRBV29-1	TRBJ2-1	SVEGRELYSEQF
TRBV2	TRBJ1-4	ASRERDTWGEKLF
TRBV24-1	TRBJ2-7	ATSERWGNSPYEQY
TRBV2	TRBJ2-3	ASRRGIGGDTQY
TRBV9	TRBJ1-6	ASSAAAAGSLH
TRBV7-8	TRBJ2-3	ASSFTPTGTQY
TRBV19	TRBJ1-1	ASSRGLGTTEAF
TRBV19	TRBJ1-1	ASRNRDLGTEAF